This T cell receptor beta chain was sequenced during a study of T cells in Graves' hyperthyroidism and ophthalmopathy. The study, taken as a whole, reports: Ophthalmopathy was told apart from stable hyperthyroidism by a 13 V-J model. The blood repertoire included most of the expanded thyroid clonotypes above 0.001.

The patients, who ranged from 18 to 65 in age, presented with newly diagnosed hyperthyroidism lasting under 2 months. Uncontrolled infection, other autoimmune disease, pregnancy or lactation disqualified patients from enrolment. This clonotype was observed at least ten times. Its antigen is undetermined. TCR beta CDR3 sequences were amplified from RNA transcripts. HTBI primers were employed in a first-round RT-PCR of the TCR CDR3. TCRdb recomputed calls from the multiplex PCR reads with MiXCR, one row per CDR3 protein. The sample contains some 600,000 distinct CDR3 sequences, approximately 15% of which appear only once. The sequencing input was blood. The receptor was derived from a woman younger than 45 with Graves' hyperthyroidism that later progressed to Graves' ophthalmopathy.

CDR3 amino acids: CASSLSRMAYEQYF. CDR3 coding DNA: TGTGCCAGCAGCTTAAGTAGGATGGCCTACGAGCAGTACTTC. This sequence joins TRBV11-1 and TRBJ2-7; D is uncertain. The V end was cut by 2 bases, the J end by 2 bases, with 10 bases between. This CDR3 is 14 amino acids long. Germline-derived CDR1 and CDR2 are SGHAT and FQDESV (reference sequence). Based on the CDR3 plus reference TRBV11-1 and TRBJ2-7, the full variable domain is EAEVAQSPRYKITEKSQAVAFWCDPISGHATLYWYRQILGQGPELLVQFQDESVVDDSQLPKDRFSAERLKGVDSTLKIQPAELGDSAMYLCASSLSRMAYEQYFGPGTRLTVT.